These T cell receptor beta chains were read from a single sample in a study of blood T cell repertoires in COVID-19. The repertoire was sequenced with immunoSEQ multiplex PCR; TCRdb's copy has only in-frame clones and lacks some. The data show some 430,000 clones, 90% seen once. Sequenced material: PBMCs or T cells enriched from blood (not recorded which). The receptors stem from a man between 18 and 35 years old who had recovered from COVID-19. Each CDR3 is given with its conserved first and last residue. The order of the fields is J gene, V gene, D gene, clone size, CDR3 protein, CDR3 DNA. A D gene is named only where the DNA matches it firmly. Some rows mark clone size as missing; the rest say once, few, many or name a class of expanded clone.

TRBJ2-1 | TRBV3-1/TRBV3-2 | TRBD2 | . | CASSQLGGGVSEQFF | TGTGCCAGCAGCCAATTAGGCGGGGGGGTCAGCGAGCAGTTCTTC
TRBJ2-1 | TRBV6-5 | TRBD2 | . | CASRDLAGTANEQFF | TGTGCCAGCAGGGATCTAGCGGGAACGGCTAATGAGCAGTTCTTC
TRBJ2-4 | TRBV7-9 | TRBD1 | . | CASSLTGTAGDKNIQYF | TGTGCCAGCAGCTTAACAGGGACAGCAGGGGACAAAAACATTCAGTACTTC
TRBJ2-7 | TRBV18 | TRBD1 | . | CASSPSGTGVQGQYF | TGTGCCAGCTCACCCTCTGGGACAGGGGTTCAAGGGCAGTACTTC
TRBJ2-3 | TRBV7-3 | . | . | CASSLTGSDTQYF | TGTGCCAGCAGTCTGACAGGCTCAGATACGCAGTATTTT
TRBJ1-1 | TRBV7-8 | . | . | CASSLGREAFF | TGTGCCAGCAGCCTGGGCAGGGAAGCTTTCTTT
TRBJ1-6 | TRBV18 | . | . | CASSPSGLDNSPLHF | TGTGCCAGCTCACCGTCTGGGCTCGATAATTCACCCCTCCACTTT
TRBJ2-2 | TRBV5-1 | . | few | CASSSGPNTGELFF | TGCGCCAGCAGCTCCGGTCCGAACACCGGGGAGCTGTTTTTT
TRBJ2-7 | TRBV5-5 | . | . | CASSFDTISYEQYF | TGTGCCAGCAGTTTTGACACGATTTCCTACGAGCAGTACTTC
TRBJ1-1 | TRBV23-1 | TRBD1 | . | CPLTGDTEAFF | TGCCCCCTGACAGGGGACACTGAAGCTTTCTTT
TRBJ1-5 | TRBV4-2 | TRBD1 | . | CASSQSGQNNQPQHF | TGTGCCAGCAGCCAATCGGGACAGAACAATCAGCCCCAGCATTTT
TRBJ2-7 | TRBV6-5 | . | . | CASSYRGTFRGEQYF | TGTGCCAGCAGTTACCGGGGGACTTTCAGGGGGGAGCAGTACTTC
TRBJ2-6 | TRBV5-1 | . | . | CASSLGGSSRGANVLTF | TGCGCCAGCAGCTTGGGAGGTAGCTCGAGAGGGGCCAACGTCCTGACTTTC
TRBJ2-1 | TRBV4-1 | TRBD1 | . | CASSPQRDSEQFF | TGCGCCAGCAGTCCCCAACGGGACAGCGAGCAGTTCTTC
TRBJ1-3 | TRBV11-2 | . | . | CASSFAGESSGNTIYF | TGTGCCAGCAGCTTCGCAGGGGAGAGCTCTGGAAACACCATATATTTT
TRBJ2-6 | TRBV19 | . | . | CASSIAGSGANVLTF | TGTGCCAGTAGTATAGCCGGGTCTGGGGCCAACGTCCTGACTTTC
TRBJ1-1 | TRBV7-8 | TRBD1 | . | CASSWGGTGGTEAFF | TGTGCCAGCAGCTGGGGTGGGACAGGGGGCACTGAAGCTTTCTTT
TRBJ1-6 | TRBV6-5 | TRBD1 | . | CASRLGQGNSPLHF | TGTGCCAGCCGGTTAGGACAGGGGAATTCACCCCTCCACTTT
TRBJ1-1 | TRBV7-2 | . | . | CASTRQVPSEAFF | TGTGCCAGCACTCGACAGGTCCCCTCTGAAGCTTTCTTT
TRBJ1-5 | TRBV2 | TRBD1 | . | CASSAGGERYQPQHF | TGTGCCAGCAGTGCAGGGGGCGAACGTTATCAGCCCCAGCATTTT
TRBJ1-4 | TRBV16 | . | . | CASSQSSGEKLFF | TGTGCCAGCAGCCAATCTTCCGGGGAAAAACTGTTTTTT
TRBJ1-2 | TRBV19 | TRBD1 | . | CASSISGTGVGYTF | TGTGCCAGTAGTATTTCGGGGACAGGGGTCGGCTACACCTTC
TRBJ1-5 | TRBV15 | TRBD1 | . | CATSEGQTGWPQHF | TGTGCCACCAGCGAGGGACAGACTGGATGGCCCCAGCATTTT
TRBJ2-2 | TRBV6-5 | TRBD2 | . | CASGRDRGVPGELFF | TGTGCCAGCGGCCGGGATCGGGGGGTCCCCGGGGAGCTGTTTTTT
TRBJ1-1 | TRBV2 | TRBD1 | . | CASGYGTGSRSFF | TGTGCCAGCGGTTACGGGACAGGGAGTCGATCTTTCTTT
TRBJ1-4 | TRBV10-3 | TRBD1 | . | CAIKGNVGTAREKLFF | TGTGCCATCAAAGGGAATGTAGGGACAGCCAGGGAAAAACTGTTTTTT
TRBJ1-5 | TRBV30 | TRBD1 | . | CAWQPTGSNQPQHF | TGTGCCTGGCAACCGACAGGGAGCAATCAGCCCCAGCATTTT
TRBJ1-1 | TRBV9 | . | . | CASSVGVTGNTEAFF | TGTGCCAGCAGCGTAGGAGTAACAGGGAACACTGAAGCTTTCTTT
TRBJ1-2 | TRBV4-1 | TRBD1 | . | CASSRPDRGSYGYTF | TGCGCCAGCAGCCGCCCGGACAGGGGGAGCTATGGCTACACCTTC
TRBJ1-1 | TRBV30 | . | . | CAWGWAGANTEAFF | TGTGCCTGGGGTTGGGCGGGCGCAAACACTGAAGCTTTCTTT
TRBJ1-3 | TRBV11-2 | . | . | CASNYAGGNTIYF | TGTGCCAGCAATTATGCGGGCGGAAACACCATATATTTT
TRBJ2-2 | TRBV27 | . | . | CASSLRQMAGELFF | TGTGCCAGCAGTTTAAGACAGATGGCCGGGGAGCTGTTTTTT
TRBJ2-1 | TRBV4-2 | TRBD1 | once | CASSSGTGNEQFF | TGTGCCAGCAGCTCCGGGACAGGCAATGAGCAGTTCTTC
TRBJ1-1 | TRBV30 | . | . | CAFGEVNTEAFF | TGTGCCTTCGGGGAGGTGAACACTGAAGCTTTCTTT
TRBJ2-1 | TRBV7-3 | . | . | CASSLGASSYNEQFF | TGTGCCAGCAGCTTAGGTGCTAGCAGCTACAATGAGCAGTTCTTC
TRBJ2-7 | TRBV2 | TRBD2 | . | CAGRERESSYEQYF | TGTGCCGGGCGAGAGCGGGAGAGCTCCTACGAGCAGTACTTC
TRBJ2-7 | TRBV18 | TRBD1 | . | CASSPLQGAGEQYF | TGTGCCAGCTCACCACTGCAGGGGGCAGGAGAGCAGTACTTC
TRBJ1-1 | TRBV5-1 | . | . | CASSFEGVENTEAFF | TGCGCCAGCAGCTTCGAGGGGGTGGAGAACACTGAAGCTTTCTTT
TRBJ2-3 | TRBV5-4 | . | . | CASSLAGSSDTQYF | TGTGCCAGCAGCTTGGCGGGTTCTTCAGATACGCAGTATTTT
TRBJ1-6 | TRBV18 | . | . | CASSAGQFSYNSPLHF | TGTGCCAGCTCAGCCGGACAGTTCTCCTATAATTCACCCCTCCACTTT
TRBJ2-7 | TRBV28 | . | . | CASSSSGVAEYF | TGTGCCAGCAGTTCATCGGGGGTAGCGGAGTACTTC
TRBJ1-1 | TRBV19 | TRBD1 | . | CASSADRGWTEAFF | TGTGCCAGTAGTGCCGACAGGGGTTGGACTGAAGCTTTCTTT
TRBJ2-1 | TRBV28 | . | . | CASSSVDLVNEQFF | TGTGCCAGCAGTTCGGTTGATTTAGTCAATGAGCAGTTCTTC
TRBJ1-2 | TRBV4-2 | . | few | CASSQDGRPPGWGYTF | TGTGCCAGCAGCCAAGATGGGAGACCACCAGGTTGGGGCTACACCTTC
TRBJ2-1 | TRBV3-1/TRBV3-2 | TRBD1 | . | CASSPRTGGDEQFF | TGTGCCAGCAGCCCCCGGACAGGGGGGGATGAGCAGTTCTTC
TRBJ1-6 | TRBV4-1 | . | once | CASSQAGGGTNSPLHF | TGCGCCAGCAGCCAAGCCGGAGGCGGTACCAATTCACCCCTCCACTTT
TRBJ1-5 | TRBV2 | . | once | CASSENRDAQPQHF | TGTGCCAGCAGTGAGAACAGGGACGCTCAGCCCCAGCATTTT
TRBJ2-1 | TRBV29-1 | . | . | CSVETSSGDNEQFF | TGCAGCGTTGAAACCTCGTCCGGGGACAATGAGCAGTTCTTC
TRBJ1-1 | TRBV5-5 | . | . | CASSLSAGVRNTEAFF | TGTGCCAGCAGCTTGTCAGCAGGGGTGAGGAACACTGAAGCTTTCTTT
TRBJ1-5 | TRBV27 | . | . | CASSFGPGQPQHF | .
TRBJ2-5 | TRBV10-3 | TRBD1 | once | CATRQGRAGETQYF | TGTGCCACCAGACAGGGTCGGGCAGGGGAGACCCAGTACTTC
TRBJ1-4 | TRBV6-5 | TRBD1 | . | CASSNRGFNEKLFF | TGTGCCAGCAGTAACAGGGGGTTTAATGAAAAACTGTTTTTT
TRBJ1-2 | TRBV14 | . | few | CASSHRGGNYGYTF | TGTGCCAGCAGCCACAGAGGAGGGAACTATGGCTACACCTTC
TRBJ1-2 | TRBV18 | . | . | CASSPIGGDYGYTF | TGTGCCAGCTCACCAATAGGCGGAGACTATGGCTACACCTTC
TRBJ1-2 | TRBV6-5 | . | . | CASSKDRYGYTF | TGTGCCAGCAGCAAGGACAGATATGGCTACACCTTC
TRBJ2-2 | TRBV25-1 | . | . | CASSDPFTGYGGELFF | TGTGCCAGCAGTGACCCATTCACAGGGTACGGCGGGGAGCTGTTTTTT
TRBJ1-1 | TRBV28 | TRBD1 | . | CASSLSLGQGWSEAFF | TGTGCCAGCAGTTTATCCTTGGGACAGGGGTGGTCTGAAGCTTTCTTT
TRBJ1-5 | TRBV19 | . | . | CASSMREGISNQPQHF | TGTGCCAGTAGTATGAGGGAGGGGATTAGCAATCAGCCCCAGCATTTT
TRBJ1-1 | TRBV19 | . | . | CASSMGATVNTEAFF | TGTGCCAGTAGTATGGGGGCGACAGTGAACACTGAAGCTTTCTTT